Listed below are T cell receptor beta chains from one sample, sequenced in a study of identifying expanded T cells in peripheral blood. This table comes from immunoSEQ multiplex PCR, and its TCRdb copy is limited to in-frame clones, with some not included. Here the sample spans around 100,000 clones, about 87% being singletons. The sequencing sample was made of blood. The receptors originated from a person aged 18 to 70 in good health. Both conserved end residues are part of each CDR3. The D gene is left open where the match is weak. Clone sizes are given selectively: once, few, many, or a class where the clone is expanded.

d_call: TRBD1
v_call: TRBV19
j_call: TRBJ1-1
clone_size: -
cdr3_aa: CASSRGLSGAQMNTEAFF
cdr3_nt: TGTGCCAGTAGCAGGGGGTTATCGGGGGCTCAAATGAACACTGAAGCTTTCTTT

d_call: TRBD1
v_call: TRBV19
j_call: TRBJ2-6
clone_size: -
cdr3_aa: CASSRIAGGVSGANVLTF
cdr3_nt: TGTGCCAGTAGTAGGATCGCAGGGGGAGTATCTGGGGCCAACGTCCTGACTTTC

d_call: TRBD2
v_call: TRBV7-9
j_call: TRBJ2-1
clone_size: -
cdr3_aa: CASSLGAGVAYNEQFF
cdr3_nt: TGTGCCAGCAGCTTAGGGGCGGGAGTGGCATACAATGAGCAGTTCTTC

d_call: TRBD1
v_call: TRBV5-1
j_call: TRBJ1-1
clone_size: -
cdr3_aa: CASTRDSPENTEAFF
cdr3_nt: TGCGCCAGCACCCGGGACAGCCCAGAGAACACTGAAGCTTTCTTT

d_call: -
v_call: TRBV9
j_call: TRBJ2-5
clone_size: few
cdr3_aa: CASSVAGQSFKETQYF
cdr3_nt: TGTGCCAGCAGCGTAGCGGGGCAGAGCTTCAAAGAGACCCAGTACTTC

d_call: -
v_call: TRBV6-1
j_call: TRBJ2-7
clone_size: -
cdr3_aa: CASSEDGGTYEQYF
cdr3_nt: TGTGCCAGCAGTGAAGATGGCGGGACCTACGAGCAGTACTTC

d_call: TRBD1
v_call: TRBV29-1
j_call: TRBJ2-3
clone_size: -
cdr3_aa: CSVDGTGSTDTQYF
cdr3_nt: TGCAGCGTTGATGGGACAGGGAGCACAGATACGCAGTATTTT

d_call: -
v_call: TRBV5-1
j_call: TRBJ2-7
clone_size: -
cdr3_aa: CASSDSYEQYF
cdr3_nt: TGCGCCAGCAGCGACAGCTACGAGCAGTACTTC

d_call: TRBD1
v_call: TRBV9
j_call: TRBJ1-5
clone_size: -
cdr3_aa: CASILMGQGVRQPQHF
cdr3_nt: TGTGCCAGCATTCTAATGGGACAGGGGGTTCGTCAGCCCCAGCATTTT

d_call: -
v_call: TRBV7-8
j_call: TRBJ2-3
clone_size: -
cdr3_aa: CASSLRSSGRTDTQYF
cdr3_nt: TGTGCCAGCAGCTTACGGAGTAGCGGACGCACAGATACGCAGTATTTT

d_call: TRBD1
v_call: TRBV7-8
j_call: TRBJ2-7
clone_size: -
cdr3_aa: CASSSGQGGEQYF
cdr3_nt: TGTGCCAGCAGCTCGGGACAGGGAGGCGAGCAGTACTTC

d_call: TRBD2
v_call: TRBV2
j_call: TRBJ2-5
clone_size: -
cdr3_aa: CASSVNSGGPETQYF
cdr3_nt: TGTGCCAGCAGTGTGAATAGCGGGGGCCCGGAGACCCAGTACTTC

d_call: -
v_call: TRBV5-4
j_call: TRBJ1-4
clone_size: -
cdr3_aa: CASSLQGQGNEKLFF
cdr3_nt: TGTGCCAGCAGCCTCCAAGGTCAGGGGAATGAAAAACTGTTTTTT

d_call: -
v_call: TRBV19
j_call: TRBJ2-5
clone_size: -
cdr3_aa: CASSQGGTVQETQYF
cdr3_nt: TGTGCCAGTAGTCAGGGCGGGACGGTTCAAGAGACCCAGTACTTC

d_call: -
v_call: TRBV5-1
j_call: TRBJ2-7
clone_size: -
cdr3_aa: CASRDGNEQYF
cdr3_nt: TGCGCCAGCAGGGACGGGAACGAGCAGTACTTC

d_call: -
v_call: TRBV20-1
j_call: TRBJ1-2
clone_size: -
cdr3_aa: CSPTAIYGYTF
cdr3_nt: TGCAGTCCCACAGCGATCTATGGCTACACCTTC